The source of this T cell receptor beta chain is a study of T cells in Graves' hyperthyroidism and ophthalmopathy. Study at large: Blood from the periphery was taken at initial diagnosis, before any treatment.

Researchers amplified the TCR beta CDR3 regions from RNA transcripts. In the first-round RT-PCR of the TCR CDR3, the HTBI primer set was used. Using its own MiXCR run on the multiplex PCR reads, TCRdb lists one record per CDR3 protein. The data contain around 300,000 distinct CDR3 sequences, around 22% of them singletons. This CDR3 is built from 15 residues. The V end was cut by 2 bases, the J end by 2 bases, with 13 bases between. Germline values: CDR1 DFQATT, CDR2 SNEGSKA (reference sequence). General study findings and limits: Most thyroid-expanded clonotypes above 0.001 were also found in blood.

This clonotype was picked up many times. The target antigen is unknown. Ophthalmopathy patients all had a Clinical Activity Score of at least 3, a NOSPECS grade of at least 4 and disease under 3 months old. Together with thyroid ultrasound, orbital computed tomography, serum thyroxine and TRAb, clinical symptoms were used for diagnoses. The sequence derives from a young man with Graves' ophthalmopathy. The V gene is TRBV20-1, the J gene TRBJ2-1; D perhaps matches TRBD1 (7 bases). The specimen was blood. CDR3 protein: CSARQGGGPYNEQFF. The CDR3 region has the DNA TGCAGTGCTAGACAGGGGGGAGGCCCCTACAATGAGCAGTTCTTC.